Detailed here is one T cell receptor beta chain. This sample stems from a study of CD8+CD57+ T cells in acquired aplastic anemia. Study overall: Mean yield of DNA from sorted CD4+ and CD8+ cells was 3 to 3.5 ug.

CDR1 and CDR2 from the germline V gene are SNHLY and FYNNEI. With V trimmed by 6 bases and J by 10 bases, 9 bases remained unmatched. The CDR3 runs to 14 residues. According to the study, genomic DNA was the template for TCR beta VDJ and CDR3 profiling. One entry per CDR3 protein results from TCRdb running MiXCR on the reads. This sample carries about 420,000 distinct CDR3 sequences, about two thirds of them seen once, and the ten largest clones take more than 3.5%. The specimen was sorted CD4+, CD8+, or CD8+CD57+ T cells (not recorded which) from PBMCs. The sequence was obtained from a human donor in good health, serving as a control. The chain uses TRBV2 and TRBJ2-3; 11 bases fit TRBD2. CDR3 in amino acids: CASSPSGGRYAQYF. The CDR3 bases are TGTGCCAGCAGCCCTAGCGGGGGGCGCTATGCGCAGTATTTT.